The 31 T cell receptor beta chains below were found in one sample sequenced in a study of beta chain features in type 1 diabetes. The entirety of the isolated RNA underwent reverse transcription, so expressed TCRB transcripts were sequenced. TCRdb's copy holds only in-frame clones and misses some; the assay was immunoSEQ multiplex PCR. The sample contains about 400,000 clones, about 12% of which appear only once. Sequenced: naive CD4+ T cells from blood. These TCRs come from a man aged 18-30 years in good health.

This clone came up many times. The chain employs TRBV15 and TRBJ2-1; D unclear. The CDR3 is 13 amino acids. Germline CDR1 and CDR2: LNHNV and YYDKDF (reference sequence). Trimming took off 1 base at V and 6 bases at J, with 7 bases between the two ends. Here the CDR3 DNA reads TGTGCCACCAGCAGAGGGGCCTTCAATGAGCAGTTCTTC. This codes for CATSRGAFNEQFF.

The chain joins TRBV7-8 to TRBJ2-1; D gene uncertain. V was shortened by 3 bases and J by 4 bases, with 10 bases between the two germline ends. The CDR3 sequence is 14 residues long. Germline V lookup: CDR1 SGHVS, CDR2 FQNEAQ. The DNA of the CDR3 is TGTGCCAGCAGCTTTCGGCGGAGTTACAATGAGCAGTTCTTC. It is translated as CASSFRRSYNEQFF.

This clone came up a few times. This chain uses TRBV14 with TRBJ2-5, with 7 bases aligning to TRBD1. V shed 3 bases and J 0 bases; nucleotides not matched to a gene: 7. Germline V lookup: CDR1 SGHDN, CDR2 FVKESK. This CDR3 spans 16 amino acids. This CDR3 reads CASSQEPGTDQETQYF. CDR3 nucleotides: TGTGCCAGCAGCCAGGAGCCGGGGACAGACCAAGAGACCCAGTACTTC.

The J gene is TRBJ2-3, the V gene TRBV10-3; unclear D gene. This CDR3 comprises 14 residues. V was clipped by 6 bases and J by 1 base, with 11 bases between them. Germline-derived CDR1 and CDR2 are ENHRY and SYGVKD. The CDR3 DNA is TGTGCCATCAGCCCGTTAAGCGGCACAGATACGCAGTATTTT. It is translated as CAISPLSGTDTQYF.

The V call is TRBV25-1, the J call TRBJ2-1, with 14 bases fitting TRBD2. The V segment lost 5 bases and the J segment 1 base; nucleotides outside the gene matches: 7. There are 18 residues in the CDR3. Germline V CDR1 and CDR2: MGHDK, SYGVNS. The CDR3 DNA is TGTGCCAGCAGTCGGGGACTAGCGGGAGTTGATTCCTACAATGAGCAGTTCTTC. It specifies CASSRGLAGVDSYNEQFF. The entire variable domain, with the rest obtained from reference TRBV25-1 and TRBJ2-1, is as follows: EADIYQTPRYLVIGTGKKITLECSQTMGHDKMYWYQQDPGMELHLIHYSYGVNSTEKGDLSSESTVSRIRTEHFPLTLESARPSHTSQYLCASSRGLAGVDSYNEQFFGPGTRLTVL.

The chain's CDR3 is CASSLGQGIDTQYF. CDR3 in DNA: TGTGCCAGCAGCTTAGGACAGGGGATAGATACGCAGTATTTT. This chain uses TRBV7-2 with TRBJ2-3; the match to TRBD1 covers 8 bases. This CDR3 is 14 amino acids long. The germline CDR1 and CDR2 sequences are SGHTA and FQGNSA. V was pared by 1 base and J by 5 bases, with 2 bases of the junction left unmatched.

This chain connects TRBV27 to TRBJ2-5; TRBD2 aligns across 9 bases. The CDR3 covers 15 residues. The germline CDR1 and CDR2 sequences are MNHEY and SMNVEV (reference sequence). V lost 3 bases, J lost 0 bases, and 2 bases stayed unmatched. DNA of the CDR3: TGTGCCAGCAGTTTCCTAGCGGGGTACCAAGAGACCCAGTACTTC. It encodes CASSFLAGYQETQYF.

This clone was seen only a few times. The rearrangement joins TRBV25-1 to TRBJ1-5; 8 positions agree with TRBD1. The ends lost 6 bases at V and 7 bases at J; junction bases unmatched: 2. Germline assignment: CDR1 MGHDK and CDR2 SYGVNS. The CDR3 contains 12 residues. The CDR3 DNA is TGTGCCAGCAGGACAGGGGAGCAGCCCCAGCATTTT. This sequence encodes CASRTGEQPQHF.

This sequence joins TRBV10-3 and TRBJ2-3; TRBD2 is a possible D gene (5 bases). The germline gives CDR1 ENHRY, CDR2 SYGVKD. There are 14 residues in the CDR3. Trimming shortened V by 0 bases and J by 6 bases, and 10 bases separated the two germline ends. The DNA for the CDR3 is TGTGCCATCAGTGAGTCGCCTAGCCCTGATACGCAGTATTTT. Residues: CAISESPSPDTQYF.

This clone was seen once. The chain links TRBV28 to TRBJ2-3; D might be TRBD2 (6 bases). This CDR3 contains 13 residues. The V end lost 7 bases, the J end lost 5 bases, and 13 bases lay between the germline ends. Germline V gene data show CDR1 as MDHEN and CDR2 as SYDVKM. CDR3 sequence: CASTQASEDTQYF. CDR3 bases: TGTGCCAGCACGCAGGCTAGCGAAGATACGCAGTATTTT.

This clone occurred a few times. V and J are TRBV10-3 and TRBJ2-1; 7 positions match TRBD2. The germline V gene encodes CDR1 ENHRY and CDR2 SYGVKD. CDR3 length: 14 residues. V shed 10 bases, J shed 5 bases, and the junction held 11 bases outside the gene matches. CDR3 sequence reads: CATQGPGGDNEQFF. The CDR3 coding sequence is TGTGCCACCCAGGGACCGGGAGGAGACAATGAGCAGTTCTTC.

CDR3 nucleotides: TGTGCCAGCAGTGGACAGGTGGGCAACTACGAGCAGTACTTC. Amino acids: CASSGQVGNYEQYF. The chain is built from TRBV6-1 and TRBJ2-7; perhaps TRBD1 as D (6 bases). CDR3 length equals 14 residues. Germline V gene lookup returns CDR1 MNHNS and CDR2 SASEGT. Trimming took off 4 bases at V and 3 bases at J, with 13 bases between the two ends.

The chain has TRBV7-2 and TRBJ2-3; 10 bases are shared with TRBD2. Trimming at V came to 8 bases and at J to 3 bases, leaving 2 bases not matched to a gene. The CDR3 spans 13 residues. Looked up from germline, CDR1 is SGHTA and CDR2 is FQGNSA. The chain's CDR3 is CASGLAVTDTQYF. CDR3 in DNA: TGTGCCAGCGGACTAGCGGTTACAGATACGCAGTATTTT.

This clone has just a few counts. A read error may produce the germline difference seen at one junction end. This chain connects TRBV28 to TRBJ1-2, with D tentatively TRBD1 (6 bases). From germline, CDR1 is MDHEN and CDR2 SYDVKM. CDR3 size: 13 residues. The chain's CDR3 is CACRGRPNYGYTF. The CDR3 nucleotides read TGTGCCTGCAGGGGCCGACCCAACTATGGCTACACCTTC.

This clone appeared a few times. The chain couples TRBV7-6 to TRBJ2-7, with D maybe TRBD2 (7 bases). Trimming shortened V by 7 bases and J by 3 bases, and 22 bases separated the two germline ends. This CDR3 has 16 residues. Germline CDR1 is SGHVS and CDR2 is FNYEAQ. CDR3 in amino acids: CASNSGTRTLLYEQYF. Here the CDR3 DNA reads TGTGCCAGCAACAGCGGGACACGGACCCTACTCTACGAGCAGTACTTC. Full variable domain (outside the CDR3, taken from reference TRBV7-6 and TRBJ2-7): GAGVSQSPRYKVTKRGQDVALRCDPISGHVSLYWYRQALGQGPEFLTYFNYEAQQDKSGLPNDRFSAERPEGSISTLTIQRTEQRDSAMYRCASNSGTRTLLYEQYFGPGTRLTVT.

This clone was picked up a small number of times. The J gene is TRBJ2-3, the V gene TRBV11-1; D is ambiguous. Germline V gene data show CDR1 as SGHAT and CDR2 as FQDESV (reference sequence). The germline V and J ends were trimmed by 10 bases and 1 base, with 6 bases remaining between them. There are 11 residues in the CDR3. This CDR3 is CAIQGTDTQYF. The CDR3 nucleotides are TGTGCCATCCAGGGCACAGATACGCAGTATTTT.

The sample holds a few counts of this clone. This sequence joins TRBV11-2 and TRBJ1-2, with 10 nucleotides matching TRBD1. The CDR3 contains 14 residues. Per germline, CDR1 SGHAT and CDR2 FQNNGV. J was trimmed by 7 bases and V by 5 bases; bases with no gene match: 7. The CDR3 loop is CASSGRQGAFGYTF. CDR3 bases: TGTGCCAGCAGCGGTCGACAGGGGGCTTTTGGCTACACCTTC.

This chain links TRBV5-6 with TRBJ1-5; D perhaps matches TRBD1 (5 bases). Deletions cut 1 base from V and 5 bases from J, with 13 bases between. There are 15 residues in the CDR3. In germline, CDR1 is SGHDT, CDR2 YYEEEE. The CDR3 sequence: CASSLSRGWDQPQHF. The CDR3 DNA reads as TGTGCCAGCAGCTTGAGTAGGGGATGGGATCAGCCCCAGCATTTT.

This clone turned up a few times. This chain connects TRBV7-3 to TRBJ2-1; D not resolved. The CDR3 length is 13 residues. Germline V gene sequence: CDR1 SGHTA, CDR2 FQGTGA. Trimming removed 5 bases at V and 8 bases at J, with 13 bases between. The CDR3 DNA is TGTGCCAGCAGCGCCGCCCTCAGTGATGAGCAGTTCTTC. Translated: CASSAALSDEQFF.

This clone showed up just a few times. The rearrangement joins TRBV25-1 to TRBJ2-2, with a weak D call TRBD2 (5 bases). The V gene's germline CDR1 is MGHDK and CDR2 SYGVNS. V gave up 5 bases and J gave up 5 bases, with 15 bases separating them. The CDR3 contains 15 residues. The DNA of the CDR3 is TGTGCCAGCAGTCGTACTAATAGGAGGACCGGGGAGCTGTTTTTT. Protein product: CASSRTNRRTGELFF.

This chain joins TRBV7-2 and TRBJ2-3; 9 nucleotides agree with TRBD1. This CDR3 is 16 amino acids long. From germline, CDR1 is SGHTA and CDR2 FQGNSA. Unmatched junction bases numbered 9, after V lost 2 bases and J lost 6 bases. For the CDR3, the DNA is TGTGCCAGCAGCTTATCTGCGACAGGGGGAGCGGATACGCAGTATTTT. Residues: CASSLSATGGADTQYF.

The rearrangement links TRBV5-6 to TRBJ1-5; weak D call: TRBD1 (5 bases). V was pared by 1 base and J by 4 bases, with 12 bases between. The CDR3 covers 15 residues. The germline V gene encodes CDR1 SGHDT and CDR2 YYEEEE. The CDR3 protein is CASSLIGGLNQPQHF. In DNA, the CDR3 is TGTGCCAGCAGCTTGATCGGGGGTTTGAATCAGCCCCAGCATTTT.

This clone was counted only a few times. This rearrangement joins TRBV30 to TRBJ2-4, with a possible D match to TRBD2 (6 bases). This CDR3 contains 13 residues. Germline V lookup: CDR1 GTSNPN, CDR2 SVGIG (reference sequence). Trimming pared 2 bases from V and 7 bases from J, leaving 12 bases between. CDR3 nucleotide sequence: TGTGCCTGGAGTCTCGGGGGTGTGAACATTCAGTACTTC. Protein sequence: CAWSLGGVNIQYF.

The CDR3 coding sequence is TGTGCCAGCAAGGAGGGGCTCTTCCAAGAGACCCAGTACTTC. Protein sequence: CASKEGLFQETQYF. J is TRBJ2-5 and V is TRBV6-6, with D possibly matching TRBD2 (6 bases). The CDR3 runs to 14 residues. Per the germline V gene, CDR1 is MNHNY and CDR2 is SVGAGI (reference sequence). Between the trimmed V and J ends, which lost 7 bases and 1 base, there was a span of 13 bases.

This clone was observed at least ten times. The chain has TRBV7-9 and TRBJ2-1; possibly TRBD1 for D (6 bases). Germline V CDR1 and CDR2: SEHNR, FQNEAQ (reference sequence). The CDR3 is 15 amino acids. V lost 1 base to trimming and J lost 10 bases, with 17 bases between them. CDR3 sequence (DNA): TGTGCCAGCAGCTTAGTAGGGGCGGCAGGGGAGGAGCAGTTCTTC. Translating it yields CASSLVGAAGEEQFF.

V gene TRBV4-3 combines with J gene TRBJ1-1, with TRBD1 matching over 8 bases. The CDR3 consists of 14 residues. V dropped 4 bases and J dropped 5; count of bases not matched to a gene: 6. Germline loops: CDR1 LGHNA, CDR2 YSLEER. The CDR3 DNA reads TGCGCCAGCAGCCCTGACAGGGGAGGAACTGAAGCTTTCTTT. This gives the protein CASSPDRGGTEAFF.

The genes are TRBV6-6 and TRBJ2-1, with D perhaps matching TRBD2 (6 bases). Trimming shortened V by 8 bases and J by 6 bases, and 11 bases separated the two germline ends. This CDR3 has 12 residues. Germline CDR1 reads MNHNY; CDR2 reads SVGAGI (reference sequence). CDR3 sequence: CASVDYPNEQFF. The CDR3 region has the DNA TGTGCCAGCGTGGACTATCCCAATGAGCAGTTCTTC.

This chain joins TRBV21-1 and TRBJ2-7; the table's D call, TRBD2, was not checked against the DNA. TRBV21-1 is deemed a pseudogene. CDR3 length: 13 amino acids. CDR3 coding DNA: TGTGCCAGTGGATCGCTAGGTCACCTCGAGCAGTACTTC. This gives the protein CASGSLGHLEQYF.

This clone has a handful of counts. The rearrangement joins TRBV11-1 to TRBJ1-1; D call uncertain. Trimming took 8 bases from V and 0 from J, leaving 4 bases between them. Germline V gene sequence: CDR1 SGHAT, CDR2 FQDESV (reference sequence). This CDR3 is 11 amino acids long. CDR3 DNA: TGTGCCAGCCGTTTGAACACTGAAGCTTTCTTT. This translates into CASRLNTEAFF.

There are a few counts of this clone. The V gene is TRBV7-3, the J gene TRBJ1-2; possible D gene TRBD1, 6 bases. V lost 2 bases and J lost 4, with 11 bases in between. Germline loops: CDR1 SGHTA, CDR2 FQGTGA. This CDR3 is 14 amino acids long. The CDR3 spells CASSLGRGTYGYTF. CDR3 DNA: TGTGCCAGCAGCTTAGGCAGGGGCACCTATGGCTACACCTTC.

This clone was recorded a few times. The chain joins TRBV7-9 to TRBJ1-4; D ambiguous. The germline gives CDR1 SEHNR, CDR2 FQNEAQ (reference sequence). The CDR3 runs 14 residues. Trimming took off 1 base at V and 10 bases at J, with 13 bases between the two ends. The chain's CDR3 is CASSLEVVAGKLFF. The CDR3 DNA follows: TGTGCCAGCAGCTTAGAGGTGGTCGCGGGAAAACTGTTTTTT.